The 30 T cell receptor beta chains presented below share a single source sample, sequenced in a study of blood T cell repertoires in COVID-19. Sequenced by immunoSEQ multiplex PCR; TCRdb stores in-frame clones only, minus some. Of approximately 13,000 clones in the sample, over 70% are singletons; the top ten hold about 26%. The material sequenced was peripheral blood. Receptors were obtained from a human donor in a cohort sampled during active COVID-19.

The rearrangement uses TRBV9 and TRBJ2-3; 8 nucleotides line up with TRBD2. Germline CDR1 reads SGDLS; CDR2 reads YYNGEE. This CDR3 comprises 14 residues. Losses at the gene ends were 7 bases for V and 2 bases for J; bases not matched to a gene: 6. This CDR3 reads CASDVAGNTDTQYF. The DNA for the CDR3 is TGTGCCAGCGACGTAGCGGGAAACACAGATACGCAGTATTTT.

This clone was observed a single time. The J gene is TRBJ2-3, the V gene TRBV19; D is ambiguous. The CDR3 loop spans 14 amino acids. Trimming cost V 1 base and J 2 bases, with 7 bases left between them. Germline lookup yields CDR1 LNHDA and CDR2 SQIVND (reference sequence). CDR3 nucleotides: TGTGCCAGTAGTATAGGGCCTCTCACAGATACGCAGTATTTT. Translating gives CASSIGPLTDTQYF.

The chain links TRBV2 to TRBJ2-2; D unclear. The germline V and J ends were trimmed by 8 bases and 5 bases, with 12 bases remaining between them. Germline V gene lookup returns CDR1 SNHLY and CDR2 FYNNEI. This CDR3 has 13 amino acids. The CDR3 region is CASSPIGTGELFF. The CDR3 DNA reads as TGTGCCAGCTCCCCCATCGGGACCGGGGAGCTGTTTTTT. The full variable domain, rest sourced from reference TRBV2 and TRBJ2-2, is EPEVTQTPSHQVTQMGQEVILRCVPISNHLYFYWYRQILGQKVEFLVSFYNNEISEKSEIFDDQFSVERPDGSNFTLKIRSTKLEDSAMYFCASSPIGTGELFFGEGSRLTVL.

The chain recombines TRBV6-2 or TRBV6-3 with TRBJ2-7; tentative D call: TRBD1 (5 bases). Per the germline V gene, CDR1 is MNHEY and CDR2 is SVGEGT. CDR3 size: 14 residues. Trimming took off 6 bases at V and 6 bases at J, with 18 bases between the two ends. CDR3 nucleotides: TGTGCCAGCAGCCTAGGACCCCCTACAGGCGAGCAGTACTTC. It encodes CASSLGPPTGEQYF.

The J gene is TRBJ2-4, the V gene TRBV6-2 or TRBV6-3; possibly TRBD2 for D (7 bases). CDR3 size: 15 residues. Germline V gene data show CDR1 as MNHEY and CDR2 as SVGEGT. The V and J ends lost 5 bases and 0 bases respectively, with 11 bases between them. CDR3 DNA: TGTGCCAGCAGTCCCGGGGGGCTAGCCAAAAACATTCAGTACTTC. It encodes CASSPGGLAKNIQYF.

Of note for this clone: Other DNA sequences from this sample encode an identical CDR3 as well. This chain uses TRBV27 with TRBJ2-7, with a tentative D call TRBD2 (6 bases). The CDR3 covers 13 residues. Germline V gene sequence: CDR1 MNHEY, CDR2 SMNVEV (reference sequence). V was shortened by 6 bases and J by 1 base, with 10 bases between the two germline ends. CDR3 DNA: TGTGCCAGCAGCACCGGGACTTCCTACGAGCAGTACTTC. Protein: CASSTGTSYEQYF.

The rearrangement links TRBV27 to TRBJ2-1; perhaps TRBD2 as D (6 bases). Per germline, CDR1 MNHEY and CDR2 SMNVEV (reference sequence). Deletions cut 3 bases from V and 3 bases from J, with 9 bases between. The CDR3 is 14 residues long. The CDR3 bases are TGTGCCAGCAGTTTCCCGGGACTCTACAATGAGCAGTTCTTC. This gives the protein CASSFPGLYNEQFF.

This clone was recorded at least ten times. The genes are TRBV10-3 and TRBJ2-3, with 8 nucleotides matching TRBD1. The trim removed 2 bases at V and 4 bases at J, leaving 5 bases unmatched. This CDR3 has 15 amino acids. The germline CDR1 and CDR2 sequences are ENHRY and SYGVKD. This CDR3 is CAISEAGQGADTQYF. In DNA form, the CDR3 reads TGTGCCATCAGTGAGGCCGGACAGGGAGCAGATACGCAGTATTTT.

This clone was seen once. The chain combines TRBV2 with TRBJ2-7; D is undetermined. The ends were cut back, 3 bases at V and 3 bases at J, with 12 bases in the middle. This CDR3 contains 14 residues. Germline lookup yields CDR1 SNHLY and CDR2 FYNNEI. DNA of the CDR3: TGTGCCAGCAGTGAGGGTGGCAGAGGCTACGAGCAGTACTTC. The encoded protein is CASSEGGRGYEQYF.

This chain joins TRBV7-3 and TRBJ2-3; D perhaps matches TRBD2 (5 bases). The germline gives CDR1 SGHTA, CDR2 FQGTGA. V was clipped by 4 bases and J by 8 bases, with 19 bases between them. The CDR3 runs 15 residues. CDR3 sequence (DNA): TGTGCCAGCAGCTCCGACTCATCCCCGGGAAGTACGCAGTATTTT. Its protein is CASSSDSSPGSTQYF.

The gene calls are TRBV7-6 and TRBJ1-3; D is undetermined. CDR3 length: 16 residues. The germline V and J ends were trimmed by 3 bases and 0 bases, with 12 bases remaining between them. Germline V gene lookup returns CDR1 SGHVS and CDR2 FNYEAQ. The CDR3, as DNA: TGTGCCAGCAGCTTTCACAGCAGAACCTCTGGAAACACCATATATTTT. Translating it yields CASSFHSRTSGNTIYF. Looking up the rest from reference TRBV7-6 and TRBJ1-3 gives the full variable domain: GAGVSQSPRYKVTKRGQDVALRCDPISGHVSLYWYRQALGQGPEFLTYFNYEAQQDKSGLPNDRFSAERPEGSISTLTIQRTEQRDSAMYRCASSFHSRTSGNTIYFGEGSWLTVV.

The CDR3 DNA is TGTGCCACATCGACCGAACTAGGTGAGCAGTACTTC. This gives the protein CATSTELGEQYF. This sequence joins TRBV6-5 and TRBJ2-7, with a tentative D call TRBD2 (5 bases). The CDR3 contains 12 residues. CDR1 and CDR2 from the germline V gene are MNHEY and SVGAGI. The germline V and J ends were trimmed by 10 bases and 7 bases, with 17 bases remaining between them.

In its sample, this clone was seen once. The gene calls are TRBV25-1 and TRBJ1-5; tentatively, D is TRBD1 (5 bases). V dropped 4 bases and J dropped 3 bases, with 10 bases sitting between them. Germline assignment: CDR1 MGHDK and CDR2 SYGVNS. CDR3 size: 14 residues. The CDR3 sequence is CASSVAGPNQPQHF. CDR3 nucleotide sequence: TGTGCCAGCAGTGTGGCGGGGCCCAATCAGCCCCAGCATTTT.

This clone has at least ten counts. The rearrangement joins TRBV7-2 to TRBJ1-1, with a tentative D call TRBD1 (5 bases). The V and J ends lost 1 base and 7 bases respectively, with 10 bases between them. Germline V gene data show CDR1 as SGHTA and CDR2 as FQGNSA. The CDR3 length is 13 residues. The CDR3 DNA is TGTGCCAGCAGCTTAGTAGACAGTATTGAAGCTTTCTTT. Its protein product is CASSLVDSIEAFF. The whole variable domain, filled in from reference TRBV7-2 and TRBJ1-1, reads GAGVSQSPSNKVTEKGKDVELRCDPISGHTALYWYRQSLGQGLEFLIYFQGNSAPDKSGLPSDRFSAERTGGSVSTLTIQRTQQEDSAVYLCASSLVDSIEAFFGQGTRLTVV.

The V gene is TRBV28, the J gene TRBJ2-3, with 8 bases fitting TRBD2. V trimming: 8 bases; J trimming: 9 bases; junction bases outside the gene matches: 10. CDR1 and CDR2 from the germline V gene are MDHEN and SYDVKM. This CDR3 has 13 residues. This CDR3 is CASLLPGGRTQYF. DNA of the CDR3: TGTGCCAGCCTTTTGCCTGGCGGGAGGACGCAGTATTTT.

The gene calls are TRBV7-2 and TRBJ1-5, with D possibly matching TRBD1 (5 bases). The CDR3 consists of 15 residues. From germline, CDR1 is SGHTA and CDR2 FQGNSA. V shed 1 base and J shed 6 bases, with 13 bases lying between them. The CDR3 sequence: CASSLGGGRGQPQHF. The CDR3 DNA reads TGTGCCAGCAGCTTAGGGGGAGGAAGGGGTCAGCCCCAGCATTTT.

The chain links TRBV29-1 to TRBJ2-1; D is perhaps TRBD2 (5 bases). CDR3 length: 13 residues. Between the trimmed V and J ends, which lost 4 bases and 4 bases, there was a span of 11 bases. The germline gives CDR1 SQVTM, CDR2 ANQGSEA. The CDR3: CSVVATMYNEQFF. The DNA of the CDR3 is TGCAGCGTTGTTGCGACTATGTACAATGAGCAGTTCTTC.

This chain links TRBV7-2 with TRBJ2-7; TRBD1 is a possible D gene (6 bases). Germline CDR1 SGHTA, CDR2 FQGNSA. V lost 6 bases and J lost 3, with 18 bases in between. CDR3 length equals 15 residues. The CDR3 spells CASRYSGARGYEQYF. Here the CDR3 DNA reads TGTGCCAGCAGGTATTCAGGCGCCAGGGGCTACGAGCAGTACTTC.

The CDR3 loop reads CASAGGTYEQYF. The CDR3 DNA sequence: TGTGCCAGCGCGGGCGGGACCTACGAGCAGTACTTC. The chain couples TRBV2 to TRBJ2-7; D is possibly TRBD2 (6 bases). CDR3 length: 12 residues. Germline CDR1 SNHLY, CDR2 FYNNEI. V lost 8 bases, J lost 2 bases, and 10 bases lay in between.

This chain connects TRBV4-2 to TRBJ1-4; D possibly corresponds to TRBD1 (5 bases). Trimming pared 0 bases from V and 8 bases from J, leaving 13 bases between. This CDR3 has 15 residues. The germline CDR1 and CDR2 sequences are LGHNA and YNFKEQ. The CDR3 protein is CASSQDQGRVEKLFF. The DNA of the CDR3 is TGTGCCAGCAGCCAAGATCAAGGCAGGGTAGAAAAACTGTTTTTT.

This chain uses TRBV9 with TRBJ2-7; possible D gene TRBD1, 5 bases. The germline gives CDR1 SGDLS, CDR2 YYNGEE. This CDR3 is built from 15 residues. Trimming left V 0 bases short and J 3 bases short, with 13 bases between. The chain's CDR3 is CASSVGGQGNYEQYF. The CDR3 nucleotides are TGTGCCAGCAGCGTAGGAGGTCAGGGAAACTACGAGCAGTACTTC.

The V call is TRBV18, the J call TRBJ2-7; 7 nucleotides line up with TRBD2. In germline, CDR1 is KGHSH, CDR2 LQKENI. This CDR3 region has 16 residues. V lost 3 bases and J lost 1; bases outside the gene matches: 9. The CDR3 here is CASSPGRREASYEQYF. CDR3 sequence (DNA): TGTGCCAGCTCACCCGGGAGGAGAGAGGCATCCTACGAGCAGTACTTC.

The genes are TRBV19 and TRBJ2-7; possibly TRBD2 for D (6 bases). CDR3 length equals 15 residues. From germline, CDR1 is LNHDA and CDR2 SQIVND (reference sequence). Between the trimmed V and J ends, which lost 3 bases and 4 bases, there was a span of 16 bases. The CDR3 loop is CASSMALSGGYEQYF. The CDR3 DNA reads as TGTGCCAGTAGTATGGCCCTTTCAGGAGGGTACGAGCAGTACTTC.

The rearrangement uses TRBV15 and TRBJ1-1, with 7 bases fitting TRBD1. Germline CDR1 LNHNV, CDR2 YYDKDF (reference sequence). With 5 bases clipped from V and 1 base from J, the junction kept 1 base outside the gene matches. The CDR3 has 13 residues. The CDR3, as DNA: TGTGCCACCAGCGACAGGGAGAACACTGAAGCTTTCTTT. Translated: CATSDRENTEAFF. The whole variable domain, filled in from reference TRBV15 and TRBJ1-1, reads DAMVIQNPRYQVTQFGKPVTLSCSQTLNHNVMYWYQQKSSQAPKLLFHYYDKDFNNEADTPDNFQSRRPNTSFCFLDIRSPGLGDTAMYLCATSDRENTEAFFGQGTRLTVV.

V is TRBV18 and J is TRBJ1-1; TRBD1 might be the D (5 bases). The germline V and J ends were trimmed by 6 bases and 2 bases, with 13 bases remaining between them. This CDR3 is built from 14 residues. The V gene's germline CDR1 is KGHSH and CDR2 LQKENI. For the CDR3, the DNA is TGTGCCAGCTCCCTACGACAGACCAACACTGAAGCTTTCTTT. Its protein product is CASSLRQTNTEAFF.

The chain carries TRBV19 and TRBJ1-1; D is perhaps TRBD1 (5 bases). V was trimmed by 6 bases and J by 3 bases, leaving 8 bases between them. This CDR3 comprises 12 residues. Germline CDR1 is LNHDA and CDR2 is SQIVND (reference sequence). The CDR3 region is CASRGRDTEAFF. The CDR3 bases are TGTGCCAGTAGGGGCAGGGACACTGAAGCTTTCTTT.

The V and J genes are TRBV11-2 and TRBJ1-2; TRBD1 aligns across 7 bases. CDR1 SGHAT and CDR2 FQNNGV come from the germline V gene. This CDR3 region has 14 residues. The V segment lost 7 bases and the J segment 8 bases; nucleotides outside the gene matches: 13. CDR3 DNA sequence: TGTGCCAGCAAAAAAGGGTCCACAGGGGAGGGCTACACCTTC. This encodes CASKKGSTGEGYTF.

The chain uses TRBV12-3 or TRBV12-4 and TRBJ2-7, with D perhaps matching TRBD1 (5 bases). This CDR3 is 13 amino acids long. The germline V and J ends were trimmed by 7 bases and 0 bases, with 10 bases remaining between them. The CDR3 sequence: CASTSDSSYEQYF. CDR3 sequence (DNA): TGTGCCAGCACCAGCGACAGCTCCTACGAGCAGTACTTC.

J is TRBJ2-7 and V is TRBV6-5, with TRBD2 matching over 7 bases. Germline-derived CDR1 and CDR2 are MNHEY and SVGAGI. The CDR3 totals 16 residues. The V and J ends lost 4 bases and 0 bases, in that order; junction bases with no gene match: 9. The CDR3 loop is CASSLIIGRYSYEQYF. The CDR3 coding sequence is TGTGCCAGCAGTTTAATCATCGGGAGGTACTCCTACGAGCAGTACTTC.

CDR3 in DNA: TGTGCCAGCAGTGAAGGCCAGGGAGGTTGGGACGAGCAGTACTTC. Translating gives CASSEGQGGWDEQYF. The chain is built from TRBV6-1 and TRBJ2-7, with a tentative D call TRBD2 (6 bases). V was shortened by 1 base and J by 5 bases, with 15 bases between the two germline ends. This CDR3 is 15 amino acids long. Germline V gene data show CDR1 as MNHNS and CDR2 as SASEGT.